This T cell receptor beta chain was identified in a study of T cell responses to AZD1222 COVID-19 vaccine. TCRdb keeps only in-frame clones here, not all; method: immunoSEQ multiplex PCR. Of 55,000 to 70,000 clones listed, roughly 90% are singletons. Study outcomes and limitations: It was only after the peak T cell response that any repertoires were sampled. CD4 TCRs associated with vaccination spanned spike, dominating at 160-218 and 743-854. Just five or six AZD1222 recipients were seropositive at baseline. Most donors were white British and more were female, and clonal diversity was possibly underestimated.

This clone was counted only a few times. What it binds is unknown. The sequenced sample was peripheral blood, obtained on day 0 of AZD1222 vaccination. The source of this sequence is an adult in good health.

The CDR3 here is CASSYKSGKNQPQHF. The CDR3 nucleotides read TGTGCCAGCAGTTATAAATCAGGGAAAAATCAGCCCCAGCATTTT. The chain links TRBV6-5 to TRBJ1-5, with D possibly TRBD1 on 5 matching bases. CDR3 length: 15 residues. Germline V CDR1 and CDR2: MNHEY, SVGAGI. The V and J ends lost 3 bases and 4 bases respectively, with 13 bases between them.